The 12 T cell receptor beta chains reported below all come from one sample, sequenced in a study of ipilimumab plus nivolumab after autologous stem cell transplantation. This table comes from immunoSEQ multiplex PCR, and its TCRdb copy is limited to in-frame clones, with some not included. The sample holds about 10,000 clones, 78% seen once. The specimen comprised PBMCs, sampled in a trial of ipilimumab plus nivolumab as post-transplant consolidation. These receptors were taken from a male donor with diffuse large B-cell lymphoma.

The CDR3 DNA follows: TGTGCCAGCAGCCCCGAGGCAGAGACAGGTTATAATTCACCCCTCCACTTT. Its translation is CASSPEAETGYNSPLHF. V usage is TRBV28 and J usage is TRBJ1-6, with D tentatively TRBD1 (6 bases). The CDR3 totals 17 residues. Trimming stripped 6 bases from V and 4 bases from J, with 19 bases between. The germline V gene encodes CDR1 MDHEN and CDR2 SYDVKM.

The chain couples TRBV27 to TRBJ2-1; unclear D gene. V was cut by 2 bases and J by 2 bases, with 7 bases left in between. The CDR3 covers 14 residues. Germline lookup yields CDR1 MNHEY and CDR2 SMNVEV (reference sequence). The CDR3 loop is CASSLRGTYNEQFF. CDR3 DNA sequence: TGTGCCAGCAGTTTAAGAGGCACCTACAATGAGCAGTTCTTC.

V gene TRBV18 combines with J gene TRBJ2-1, with TRBD2 matching over 9 bases. The junction had 4 bases not matched to a gene; V was cut back by 0 bases and J by 4 bases. Germline V gene data show CDR1 as KGHSH and CDR2 as LQKENI. The CDR3 totals 16 residues. CDR3 sequence reads: CASSPPQRGAYNEQFF. The DNA of the CDR3 is TGTGCCAGCTCACCACCGCAGCGGGGGGCATACAATGAGCAGTTCTTC.

The chain joins TRBV4-1 to TRBJ1-1, with 9 nucleotides matching TRBD1. The ends lost 3 bases at V and 1 base at J; junction bases unmatched: 3. The CDR3 covers 15 residues. Germline V CDR1 and CDR2: MGHRA, YSYEKL. The CDR3 sequence is CASSHLTGGNTEAFF. The CDR3 nucleotides read TGCGCCAGCAGCCACCTGACAGGGGGGAACACTGAAGCTTTCTTT.

V is TRBV2 and J is TRBJ1-5; no firm D call. The CDR3 is 15 amino acids. In germline, CDR1 is SNHLY, CDR2 FYNNEI. Between the trimmed V and J ends, which lost 7 bases and 0 bases, there was a span of 13 bases. The CDR3 sequence: CASKEQNLSNQPQHF. CDR3 sequence (DNA): TGTGCCAGCAAAGAGCAGAACCTTAGCAATCAGCCCCAGCATTTT.

The chain joins TRBV30 to TRBJ1-2, with D hard to call. Germline V gene data show CDR1 as GTSNPN and CDR2 as SVGIG (reference sequence). The ends were cut back, 0 bases at V and 3 bases at J, with 8 bases in the middle. The CDR3 runs 13 residues. This CDR3 is CAWSVRGYYGYTF. CDR3 nucleotides: TGTGCCTGGAGTGTACGAGGTTACTATGGCTACACCTTC. The full variable domain, its missing parts supplied by reference TRBV30 and TRBJ1-2, is SQTIHQWPATLVQPVGSPLSLECTVEGTSNPNLYWYRQAAGRGLQLLFYSVGIGQISSEVPQNLSASRPQDRQFILSSKKLLLSDSGFYLCAWSVRGYYGYTFGSGTRLTVV.

The V call is TRBV4-3, the J call TRBJ1-5; TRBD1 matches at 8 bases. Germline V gives CDR1 LGHNA, CDR2 YSLEER. The CDR3 spans 15 residues. Germline trimming cut 1 base from V and 7 bases from J; bases unmatched to any gene: 6. The CDR3 is CASSQVYDRGQPQHF. In nucleotides, the CDR3 is TGCGCCAGCAGCCAAGTATATGACAGGGGACAGCCCCAGCATTTT.

The chain combines TRBV7-8 with TRBJ1-1; D unresolved. Germline CDR1 reads SGHVS; CDR2 reads FQNEAQ. Between the trimmed V and J ends, which lost 0 bases and 4 bases, there was a span of 9 bases. The CDR3 is 14 residues long. The CDR3 loop reads CASSLAPATTEAFF. CDR3 DNA sequence: TGTGCCAGCAGCTTAGCGCCGGCAACCACTGAAGCTTTCTTT.

This clone was counted a few times. The rearrangement uses TRBV2 and TRBJ2-7; TRBD1 is a possible D gene (6 bases). Germline CDR1 reads SNHLY; CDR2 reads FYNNEI. V was shortened by 6 bases and J by 7 bases, with 13 bases between the two germline ends. The CDR3 loop spans 12 amino acids. Here the CDR3 DNA reads TGTGCCAGCAGGCCCGGACAGAGGGAGCAGTACTTC. Translated: CASRPGQREQYF.

The chain joins TRBV27 to TRBJ1-3; D unresolved. The CDR3 consists of 13 residues. Germline V lookup: CDR1 MNHEY, CDR2 SMNVEV (reference sequence). V lost 3 bases to trimming and J lost 0 bases, with 3 bases between them. The CDR3, as DNA: TGTGCCAGCAGTTTCGACTCTGGAAACACCATATATTTT. Translation gives CASSFDSGNTIYF.

The rearrangement uses TRBV25-1 and TRBJ2-5; maybe TRBD2 (5 bases). The CDR3 runs 14 residues. Trimming shortened V by 0 bases and J by 5 bases, and 10 bases separated the two germline ends. Looked up from germline, CDR1 is MGHDK and CDR2 is SYGVNS. The CDR3 coding sequence is TGTGCCAGCAGTGAATACGGGGAAGTGGAGACCCAGTACTTC. Protein sequence: CASSEYGEVETQYF.

The chain links TRBV18 to TRBJ2-3; 10 bases match TRBD2. This CDR3 comprises 17 residues. The V and J ends lost 2 bases and 4 bases, in that order; junction bases with no gene match: 9. Germline CDR1 and CDR2: KGHSH and LQKENI. The chain's CDR3 is CASSPRRLAGAPDTQYF. In DNA, the CDR3 is TGTGCCAGCTCACCAAGACGGCTAGCGGGGGCGCCAGATACGCAGTATTTT.